What follows describes a single TCR beta chain. Its antigen is as yet unknown. These data originate in a study of T cell responses to AZD1222 COVID-19 vaccine. The CDR3 spans 15 residues. CDR1 and CDR2 from the germline V gene are LNHDA and SQIVND (reference sequence). Between the trimmed V and J ends, which lost 3 bases and 3 bases, there was a span of 12 bases. Study outcomes and limitations: The span of vaccine-associated CD4 TCRs extended across spike, with dominance at 160-218 and 743-854.

Clones were read by immunoSEQ multiplex PCR, and TCRdb kept only the in-frame ones, dropping some. The sample lists over 100,000 clones, more than 70% seen once, with about a sixth in the top ten. The chain employs TRBV19 and TRBJ1-3; possible D gene TRBD1, 5 bases. The starting material was peripheral blood, obtained on day 0 of AZD1222 vaccination. The sequence came from an adult in good health. The CDR3 reads CASSIDGASGNTIYF. CDR3 bases: TGTGCCAGTAGTATTGATGGGGCGAGTGGAAACACCATATATTTT.